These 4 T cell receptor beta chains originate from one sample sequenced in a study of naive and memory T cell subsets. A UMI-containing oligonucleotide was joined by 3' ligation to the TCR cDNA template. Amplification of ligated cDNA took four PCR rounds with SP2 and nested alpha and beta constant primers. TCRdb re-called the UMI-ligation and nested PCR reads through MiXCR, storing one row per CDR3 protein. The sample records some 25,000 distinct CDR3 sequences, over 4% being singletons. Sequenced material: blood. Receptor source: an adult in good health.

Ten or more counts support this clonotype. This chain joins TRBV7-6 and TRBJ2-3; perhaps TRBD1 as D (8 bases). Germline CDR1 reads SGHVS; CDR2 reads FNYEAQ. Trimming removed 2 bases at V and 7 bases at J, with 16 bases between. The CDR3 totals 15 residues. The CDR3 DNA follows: TGTGCCAGCAGCTTACGGTACAGGGGGGGAAATACGCAGTATTTT. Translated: CASSLRYRGGNTQYF.

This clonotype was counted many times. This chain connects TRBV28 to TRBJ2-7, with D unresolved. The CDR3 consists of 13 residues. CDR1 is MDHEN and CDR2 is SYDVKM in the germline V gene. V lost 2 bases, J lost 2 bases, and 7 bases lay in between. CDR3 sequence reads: CASSLAAPYEQYF. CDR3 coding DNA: TGTGCCAGCAGTTTAGCCGCTCCCTACGAGCAGTACTTC.

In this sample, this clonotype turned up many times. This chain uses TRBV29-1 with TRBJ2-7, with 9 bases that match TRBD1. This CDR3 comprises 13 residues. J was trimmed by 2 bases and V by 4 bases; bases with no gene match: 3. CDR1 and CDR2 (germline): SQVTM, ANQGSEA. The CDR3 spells CSVAGTGTYEQYF. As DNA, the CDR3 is TGCAGCGTTGCCGGGACAGGGACCTACGAGCAGTACTTC.

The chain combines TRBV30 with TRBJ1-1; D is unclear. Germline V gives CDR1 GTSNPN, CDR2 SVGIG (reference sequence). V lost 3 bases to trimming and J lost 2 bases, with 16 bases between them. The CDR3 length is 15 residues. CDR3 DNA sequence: TGTGCCTGGAGAGCCCCCAAGACGCGTAACACTGAAGCTTTCTTT. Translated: CAWRAPKTRNTEAFF.